The clone carrying this TCR beta chain was counted a few times. A read error may be the cause here, since a much bigger clone is one base away. MiXCR, applied by TCRdb to the 5' RACE reads, yields one record per CDR3 protein. Among 200,000 to 300,000 distinct CDR3 sequences listed, 8% to 9.5% were seen once. The sample originates from a study of CD8 T cells in ankylosing spondylitis. The CDR3 is 12 amino acids. The germline V gene has CDR1 ENHRY and CDR2 SYGVKD. The sample taken for sequencing was blood, either unsorted or a sorted T cell fraction (not recorded which). The receptor comes from a male donor with ankylosing spondylitis or in good health (not recorded which). This chain joins TRBV10-3 and TRBJ1-5; D gene ambiguous. For the CDR3, the DNA is TGTGCCATAGGGTCAGGCAATCAGCCCCCGCATTTT. Its translation is CAIGSGNQPPHF.